This TCR beta chain is from a study of siplizumab effects on memory and regulatory T cells. V lost 0 bases and J 5 bases, leaving 15 bases between the germline ends. This CDR3 has 15 residues. From germline, CDR1 is SGHRS and CDR2 YFSETQ. The protocol was immunoSEQ multiplex PCR, while the TCRdb copy is restricted to in-frame clones and leaves out a portion. Seen here are about 100,000 clones, 80% to 95% observed once, and the top ten hold 2.5% to 3%. The V and J genes are TRBV5-1 and TRBJ2-7; perhaps TRBD2 as D (6 bases). Sequencing was performed on CD4+ T cells sorted from blood. The sequence was collected from a human donor in good health. Some clones in this sample may be carry-over from other donors' samples. CDR3 region: CASSLAGRGINEQYF. CDR3 nucleotide sequence: TGCGCCAGCAGCTTGGCCGGGCGCGGGATAAACGAGCAGTACTTC. Looking up the rest from reference TRBV5-1 and TRBJ2-7 gives the full variable domain: KAGVTQTPRYLIKTRGQQVTLSCSPISGHRSVSWYQQTPGQGLQFLFEYFSETQRNKGNFPGRFSGRQFSNSRSEMNVSTLELGDSALYLCASSLAGRGINEQYFGPGTRLTVT.